The source of this T cell receptor (beta chain) is a study of T cells in localized non-small cell lung cancer. Study findings and constraints: A median of roughly 57 clones ranked among the top 100 in tumor appeared in adjacent lung. Among blood samples, higher T cell density accompanied longer overall survival. Uninvolved adjacent lung had the highest recorded T cell clonality, with tumor below it. Only one tumor region went through sequencing, so heterogeneity may still be there.

Notes on this clone: Its matching antigen is unknown.

The CDR3 has 18 amino acids. TCRdb's table, derived via immunoSEQ multiplex PCR, lists solely in-frame clones and lacks some. The table includes roughly 1,300 clones, around a fifth detected once. The rearrangement links TRBV1 to TRBJ2-6; TRBD2, the D gene given by the table, was not confirmed from the DNA. TRBV1 is noted as a pseudogene. This TCR was recovered from a male donor older than 55 with stage III squamous cell lung carcinoma. This sample comprised normal lung tissue next to the tumor, obtained before any cancer treatment. The CDR3 DNA is TGCGCCAGCAGCCAAGATCCCCCTGGAACGGGTGGGGCCAACGTCCTGACTTTC. Amino acid sequence: CASSQDPPGTGGANVLTF.